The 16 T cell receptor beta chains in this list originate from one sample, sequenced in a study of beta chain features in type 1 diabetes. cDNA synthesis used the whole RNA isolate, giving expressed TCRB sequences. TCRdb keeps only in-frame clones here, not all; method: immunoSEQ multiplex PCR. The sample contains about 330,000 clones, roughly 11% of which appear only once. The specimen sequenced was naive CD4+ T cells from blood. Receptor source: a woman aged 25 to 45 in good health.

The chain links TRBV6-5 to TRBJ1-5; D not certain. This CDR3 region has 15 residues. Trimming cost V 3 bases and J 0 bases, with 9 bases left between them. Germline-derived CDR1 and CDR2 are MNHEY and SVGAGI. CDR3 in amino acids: CASSYSLYSNQPQHF. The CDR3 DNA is TGTGCCAGCAGTTATTCACTCTATAGCAATCAGCCCCAGCATTTT.

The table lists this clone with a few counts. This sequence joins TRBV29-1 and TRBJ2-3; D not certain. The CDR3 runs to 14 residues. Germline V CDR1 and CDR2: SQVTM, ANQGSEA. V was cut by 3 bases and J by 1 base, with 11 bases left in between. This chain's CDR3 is CSVDWAVGTDTQYF. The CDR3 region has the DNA TGCAGCGTTGATTGGGCAGTAGGCACAGATACGCAGTATTTT.

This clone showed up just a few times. The CDR3 nucleotides are TGTGCCAGCAGTGCCCCGGAGGTAGATACGCAGTATTTT. Translating it yields CASSAPEVDTQYF. This chain connects TRBV28 to TRBJ2-3, with D possibly being TRBD2 (5 bases). This CDR3 region has 13 residues. From germline, CDR1 is MDHEN and CDR2 SYDVKM. V gave up 5 bases and J gave up 5 bases, with 11 bases separating them.

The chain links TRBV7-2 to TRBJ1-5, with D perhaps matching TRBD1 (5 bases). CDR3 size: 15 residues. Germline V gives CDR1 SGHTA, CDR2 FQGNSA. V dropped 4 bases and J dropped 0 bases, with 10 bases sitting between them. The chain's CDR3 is CASSSQVTSNQPQHF. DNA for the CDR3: TGTGCCAGCAGCTCACAGGTTACTAGCAATCAGCCCCAGCATTTT.

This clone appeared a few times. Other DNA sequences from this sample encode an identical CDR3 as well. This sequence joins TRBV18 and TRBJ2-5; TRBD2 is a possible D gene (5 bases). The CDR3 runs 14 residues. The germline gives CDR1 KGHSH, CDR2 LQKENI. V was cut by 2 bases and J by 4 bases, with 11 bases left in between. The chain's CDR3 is CASSPSPGGETQYF. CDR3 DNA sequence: TGTGCCAGCTCACCATCCCCAGGAGGAGAGACCCAGTACTTC.

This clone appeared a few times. The CDR3 nucleotides read TGTGCCAGCAGCTTATATCGGGGGTTCGGCACCGGGGAGCTGTTTTTT. It translates to CASSLYRGFGTGELFF. The chain employs TRBV7-2 and TRBJ2-2; D possibly corresponds to TRBD2 (6 bases). V was cut by 2 bases and J by 4 bases, with 14 bases left in between. The germline V gene encodes CDR1 SGHTA and CDR2 FQGNSA. This CDR3 is 16 amino acids long.

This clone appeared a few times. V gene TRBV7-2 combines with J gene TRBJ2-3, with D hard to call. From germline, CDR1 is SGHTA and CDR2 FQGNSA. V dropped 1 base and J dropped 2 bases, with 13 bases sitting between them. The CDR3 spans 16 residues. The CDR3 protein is CASSLGVSRDTDTQYF. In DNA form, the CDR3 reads TGTGCCAGCAGCTTAGGGGTTAGCAGAGACACAGATACGCAGTATTTT. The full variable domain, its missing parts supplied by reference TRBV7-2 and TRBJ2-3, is GAGVSQSPSNKVTEKGKDVELRCDPISGHTALYWYRQSLGQGLEFLIYFQGNSAPDKSGLPSDRFSAERTGGSVSTLTIQRTQQEDSAVYLCASSLGVSRDTDTQYFGPGTRLTVL.

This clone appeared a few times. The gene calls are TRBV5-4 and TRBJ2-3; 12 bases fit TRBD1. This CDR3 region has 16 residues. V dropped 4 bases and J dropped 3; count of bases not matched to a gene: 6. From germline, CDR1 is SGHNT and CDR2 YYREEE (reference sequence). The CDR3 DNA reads TGTGCCAGCAGCCTGCCGGGACAGGGGGCGACAGATACGCAGTATTTT. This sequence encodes CASSLPGQGATDTQYF.

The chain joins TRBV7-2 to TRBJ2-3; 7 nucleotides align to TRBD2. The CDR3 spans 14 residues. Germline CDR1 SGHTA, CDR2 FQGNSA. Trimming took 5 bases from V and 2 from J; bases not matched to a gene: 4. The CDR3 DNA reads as TGTGCCAGCAGCAGGGACTACGCCACAGATACGCAGTATTTT. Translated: CASSRDYATDTQYF. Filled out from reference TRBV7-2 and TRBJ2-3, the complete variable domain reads GAGVSQSPSNKVTEKGKDVELRCDPISGHTALYWYRQSLGQGLEFLIYFQGNSAPDKSGLPSDRFSAERTGGSVSTLTIQRTQQEDSAVYLCASSRDYATDTQYFGPGTRLTVL.

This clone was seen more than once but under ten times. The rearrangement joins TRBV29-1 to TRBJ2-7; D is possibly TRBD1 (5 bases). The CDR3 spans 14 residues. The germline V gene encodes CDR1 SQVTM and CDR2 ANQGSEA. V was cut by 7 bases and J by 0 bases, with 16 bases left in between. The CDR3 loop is CSGMTDLSSYEQYF. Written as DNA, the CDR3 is TGCAGCGGTATGACAGATCTGAGCTCCTACGAGCAGTACTTC.

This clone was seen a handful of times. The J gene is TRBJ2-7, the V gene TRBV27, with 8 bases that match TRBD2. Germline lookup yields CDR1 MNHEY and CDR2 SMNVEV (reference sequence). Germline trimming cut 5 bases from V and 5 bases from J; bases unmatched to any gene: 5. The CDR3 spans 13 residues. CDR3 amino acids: CASSLAGGDEQYF. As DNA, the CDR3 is TGTGCCAGCAGTCTCGCCGGGGGGGACGAGCAGTACTTC.

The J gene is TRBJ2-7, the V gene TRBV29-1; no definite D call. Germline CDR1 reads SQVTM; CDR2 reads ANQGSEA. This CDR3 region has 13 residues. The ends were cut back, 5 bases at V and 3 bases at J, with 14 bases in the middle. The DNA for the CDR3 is TGCAGCGTTCTCCCTCCAGATAACTACGAGCAGTACTTC. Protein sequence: CSVLPPDNYEQYF.

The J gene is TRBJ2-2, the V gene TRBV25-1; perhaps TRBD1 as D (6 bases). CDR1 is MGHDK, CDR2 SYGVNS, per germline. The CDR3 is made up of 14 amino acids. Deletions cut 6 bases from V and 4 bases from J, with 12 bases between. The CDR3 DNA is TGTGCCAGCAGCGTGGGGGCATTCACCGGGGAGCTGTTTTTT. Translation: CASSVGAFTGELFF.

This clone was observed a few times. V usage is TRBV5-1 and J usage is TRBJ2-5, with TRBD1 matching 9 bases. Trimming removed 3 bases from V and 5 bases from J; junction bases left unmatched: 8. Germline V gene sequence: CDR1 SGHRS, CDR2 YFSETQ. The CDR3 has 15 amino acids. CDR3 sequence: CASSSLTGGDETQYF. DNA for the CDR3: TGCGCCAGCAGCTCGTTGACAGGGGGTGATGAGACCCAGTACTTC.

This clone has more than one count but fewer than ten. The CDR3 nucleotides are TGTGCCAGCAGCGTAGGGGCCAGCGGGAGGTATCAAAACATTCAGTACTTC. It translates to CASSVGASGRYQNIQYF. This sequence joins TRBV9 and TRBJ2-4; TRBD2 agrees at 9 bases. Germline trimming cut 0 bases from V and 5 bases from J; bases unmatched to any gene: 9. This CDR3 comprises 17 residues. Germline V gives CDR1 SGDLS, CDR2 YYNGEE. Full variable domain (rest looked up from reference TRBV9 and TRBJ2-4): DSGVTQTPKHLITATGQRVTLRCSPRSGDLSVYWYQQSLDQGLQFLIQYYNGEERAKGNILERFSAQQFPDLHSELNLSSLELGDSALYFCASSVGASGRYQNIQYFGAGTRLSVL.

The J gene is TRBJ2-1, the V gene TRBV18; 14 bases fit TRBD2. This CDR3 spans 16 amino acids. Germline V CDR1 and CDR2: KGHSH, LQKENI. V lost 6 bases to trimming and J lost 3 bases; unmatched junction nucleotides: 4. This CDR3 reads CASSGGLAGGYNEQFF. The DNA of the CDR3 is TGTGCCAGCTCGGGCGGACTAGCGGGAGGCTACAATGAGCAGTTCTTC.